The 25 T cell receptor beta chains below were found in one sample sequenced in a study of blood T cell repertoires in COVID-19. Repertoires were generated with immunoSEQ multiplex PCR, while TCRdb's copy carries only in-frame clones and drops some. The repertoire consists of some 50,000 clones, with 70% to 85% occurring once and the leading ten covering 4% to 5.5%. The sample was peripheral blood. Every receptor here comes from a man aged 50-59 years with active COVID-19.

This clone was seen just once. V and J are TRBV7-8 and TRBJ2-5, with 7 bases aligning to TRBD1. Trimming at V came to 5 bases and at J to 5 bases, leaving 14 bases not matched to a gene. The CDR3 runs 16 residues. Germline values: CDR1 SGHVS, CDR2 FQNEAQ. The CDR3 spells CASSPIPDRAEETQYF. The CDR3 DNA reads as TGTGCCAGCAGCCCTATCCCCGACAGGGCAGAGGAGACCCAGTACTTC.

The chain recombines TRBV11-3 with TRBJ2-7, with unresolved D. V was shortened by 5 bases and J by 0 bases, with 11 bases between the two germline ends. From germline, CDR1 is SGHNT and CDR2 YENEEA. CDR3 length: 14 residues. CDR3 sequence: CASSTGLGSYEQYF. The DNA of the CDR3 is TGTGCCAGCAGCACGGGTCTCGGCTCCTACGAGCAGTACTTC. Together with reference TRBV11-3 and TRBJ2-7, the CDR3 gives the full variable domain: EAGVVQSPRYKIIEKKQPVAFWCNPISGHNTLYWYLQNLGQGPELLIRYENEEAVDDSQLPKDRFSAERLKGVDSTLKIQPAELGDSAVYLCASSTGLGSYEQYFGPGTRLTVT.

The chain carries TRBV7-9 and TRBJ1-3, with D possibly matching TRBD1 (6 bases). This CDR3 contains 12 residues. V dropped 8 bases and J dropped 4 bases, with 9 bases sitting between them. Per germline, CDR1 SEHNR and CDR2 FQNEAQ (reference sequence). CDR3 protein: CASRGQGNTIYF. In nucleotides, the CDR3 is TGTGCCAGCCGGGGACAAGGAAACACCATATATTTT.

This sequence joins TRBV7-8 and TRBJ2-7; a weak D match, TRBD2 (6 bases). The CDR3 is 15 amino acids. CDR1 and CDR2 from the germline V gene are SGHVS and FQNEAQ. V was trimmed by 1 base and J by 0 bases, leaving 10 bases between them. CDR3 residues: CASSLDRESSYEQYF. CDR3 in DNA: TGTGCCAGCAGCTTAGATCGGGAGAGCTCCTACGAGCAGTACTTC.

J is TRBJ1-1 and V is TRBV5-5; 11 nucleotides agree with TRBD1. The ends lost 4 bases at V and 4 bases at J; junction bases unmatched: 9. This CDR3 has 16 amino acids. Per germline, CDR1 SGHKS and CDR2 YYEKEE (reference sequence). CDR3 in amino acids: CASSPGQGVLGTEAFF. The CDR3 nucleotides are TGTGCCAGCAGCCCGGGACAGGGGGTATTAGGCACTGAAGCTTTCTTT.

The V and J genes are TRBV7-2 and TRBJ2-6; maybe TRBD1 (5 bases). Looked up from germline, CDR1 is SGHTA and CDR2 is FQGNSA. The CDR3 runs 18 residues. The V end was cut by 5 bases, the J end by 1 base, with 18 bases between. CDR3 region: CASSVFGQGFSGANVLTF. As DNA, the CDR3 is TGTGCCAGCAGCGTCTTCGGTCAGGGTTTTTCTGGGGCCAACGTCCTGACTTTC.

The V call is TRBV6-5, the J call TRBJ1-5; D possibly corresponds to TRBD1 (6 bases). CDR1 is MNHEY and CDR2 is SVGAGI in the germline V gene. The CDR3 length is 14 residues. V was pared by 2 bases and J by 7 bases, with 12 bases between. In nucleotides, the CDR3 is TGTGCCAGCAGTTACCAGGGGATGGTGCAGCCCCAGCATTTT. Amino acids: CASSYQGMVQPQHF.

This rearrangement joins TRBV5-1 to TRBJ2-2; TRBD2 matches at 11 bases. The CDR3 has 15 amino acids. The germline gives CDR1 SGHRS, CDR2 YFSETQ. J was trimmed by 1 base and V by 4 bases; bases with no gene match: 0. CDR3 region: CASSLAGGNTGELFF. The CDR3 nucleotides read TGCGCCAGCAGCCTAGCGGGGGGGAACACCGGGGAGCTGTTTTTT.

This chain joins TRBV21-1 and TRBJ2-7; the table's TRBD1 call for D was not verified on the DNA. TRBV21-1 is a pseudogene. This CDR3 region has 15 residues. The CDR3 DNA follows: TGTGCCAGCAGCAAATGGGACAGGGGGCACTACGAGCAGTACTTC. Protein: CASSKWDRGHYEQYF.

The J gene is TRBJ2-2, the V gene TRBV4-1; TRBD1 might be the D (6 bases). This CDR3 region has 15 residues. Trimming took 0 bases from V and 7 from J, leaving 12 bases between them. Germline CDR1 is MGHRA and CDR2 is YSYEKL. Written as DNA, the CDR3 is TGCGCCAGCAGCCAAGAGGGACATTTGGGCGGGGAGCTGTTTTTT. Translating gives CASSQEGHLGGELFF.

The V and J genes are TRBV28 and TRBJ2-7; the D is unclear. V was clipped by 2 bases and J by 3 bases, with 8 bases between them. Looked up from germline, CDR1 is MDHEN and CDR2 is SYDVKM. The CDR3 sequence is 13 residues long. The DNA for the CDR3 is TGTGCCAGCAGTTTAGGCCCCCTCTACGAGCAGTACTTC. This encodes CASSLGPLYEQYF.

This chain links TRBV27 with TRBJ2-5; D might be TRBD1 (5 bases). The CDR3 extends over 14 amino acids. CDR1 is MNHEY, CDR2 SMNVEV, per germline (reference sequence). V lost 4 bases and J 5 bases, leaving 14 bases between the germline ends. CDR3 amino acids: CASSSLQDWETQYF. The CDR3 DNA is TGTGCCAGCAGTTCCCTACAGGATTGGGAGACCCAGTACTTC.

V and J are TRBV13 and TRBJ2-2, with 10 bases matching TRBD2. The CDR3 spans 16 residues. V lost 7 bases to trimming and J lost 4 bases; unmatched junction nucleotides: 9. Germline lookup yields CDR1 PRHDT and CDR2 FYEKMQ (reference sequence). CDR3 in DNA: TGTGCCAGCAATCAAGCGGGGGGGCGCGGCACCGGGGAGCTGTTTTTT. It yields the protein CASNQAGGRGTGELFF.

This clone was detected only once. This chain joins TRBV28 and TRBJ1-5; D unresolved. CDR3 length: 15 residues. CDR1 and CDR2 from the germline V gene are MDHEN and SYDVKM. V was clipped by 5 bases and J by 2 bases, with 13 bases between them. The CDR3 loop reads CASSGGRMGNQPQHF. CDR3 DNA sequence: TGTGCCAGCAGTGGAGGACGGATGGGCAATCAGCCCCAGCATTTT. The whole variable domain, filled in from reference TRBV28 and TRBJ1-5, reads DVKVTQSSRYLVKRTGEKVFLECVQDMDHENMFWYRQDPGLGLRLIYFSYDVKMKEKGDIPEGYSVSREKKERFSLILESASTNQTSMYLCASSGGRMGNQPQHFGDGTRLSIL.

V usage is TRBV2 and J usage is TRBJ2-2; D is ambiguous. CDR3 length equals 14 residues. Germline V CDR1 and CDR2: SNHLY, FYNNEI. Trimming removed 6 bases from V and 1 base from J, with 9 bases in between. Here the CDR3 reads CASSNYRNTGELFF. The CDR3 nucleotides are TGTGCCAGCAGCAATTACAGGAACACCGGGGAGCTGTTTTTT. Full variable domain (missing parts from reference TRBV2 and TRBJ2-2): EPEVTQTPSHQVTQMGQEVILRCVPISNHLYFYWYRQILGQKVEFLVSFYNNEISEKSEIFDDQFSVERPDGSNFTLKIRSTKLEDSAMYFCASSNYRNTGELFFGEGSRLTVL.

V gene TRBV10-3 combines with J gene TRBJ2-2, with TRBD2 matching 7 bases. Germline assignment: CDR1 ENHRY and CDR2 SYGVKD. V dropped 7 bases and J dropped 3; count of bases not matched to a gene: 8. This CDR3 is built from 15 residues. The CDR3 loop reads CAIKASGIHTGELFF. The DNA of the CDR3 is TGTGCCATCAAGGCGAGCGGGATCCACACCGGGGAGCTGTTTTTT.

The chain carries TRBV9 and TRBJ2-7, with 7 bases aligning to TRBD2. V shed 1 base, J shed 0 bases, and the junction held 4 bases outside the gene matches. This CDR3 is built from 15 residues. Germline-derived CDR1 and CDR2 are SGDLS and YYNGEE. CDR3 nucleotide sequence: TGTGCCAGCAGCGTAAACCCTAGCGGCTCCTACGAGCAGTACTTC. Translating it yields CASSVNPSGSYEQYF.

The chain is built from TRBV10-1 and TRBJ1-4, with D possibly matching TRBD1 (6 bases). In germline, CDR1 is WNHNN, CDR2 SYGVQD (reference sequence). The CDR3 totals 13 residues. V shed 8 bases and J shed 4 bases, with 11 bases lying between them. CDR3 in amino acids: CASQTGLNEKLFF. Written as DNA, the CDR3 is TGCGCCAGCCAGACAGGCCTTAATGAAAAACTGTTTTTT.

The chain recombines TRBV21-1 with TRBJ1-6; the table's D call, TRBD1, was not checked against the DNA. TRBV21-1 is reported as a pseudogene. This CDR3 is 13 amino acids long. The CDR3 loop is CASSNPINSPLHF. The CDR3 nucleotides read TGTGCCAGCAGCAACCCCATCAATTCACCCCTCCACTTT.

This clone was seen just once. The V and J genes are TRBV28 and TRBJ1-2; TRBD1 is a possible D gene (5 bases). This CDR3 is 15 amino acids long. V lost 2 bases to trimming and J lost 8 bases, with 18 bases between them. Germline values: CDR1 MDHEN, CDR2 SYDVKM. The CDR3 region is CASSLSRAGGRGYTF. DNA of the CDR3: TGTGCCAGCAGTTTAAGCAGGGCCGGCGGGAGAGGCTACACCTTC.

This chain connects TRBV10-3 to TRBJ1-2, with TRBD1 matching over 9 bases. Losses at the gene ends were 2 bases for V and 8 bases for J; bases not matched to a gene: 15. Germline V gene lookup returns CDR1 ENHRY and CDR2 SYGVKD. The CDR3 extends over 17 amino acids. The CDR3 region is CAISETLSLWDRDGYTF. Written as DNA, the CDR3 is TGTGCCATCAGTGAGACTCTATCATTATGGGACAGGGACGGCTACACCTTC.

The genes are TRBV14 and TRBJ1-2, with 7 bases lining up with TRBD1. The CDR3 length is 15 residues. After removal of 2 bases from V and 3 bases from J, the junction contained 6 bases not matched to a gene. From germline, CDR1 is SGHDN and CDR2 FVKESK. This chain's CDR3 is CASSQLTGTDYGYTF. The CDR3 DNA follows: TGTGCCAGCAGCCAACTCACCGGGACAGACTATGGCTACACCTTC.

The chain employs TRBV18 and TRBJ2-3; 9 nucleotides match TRBD1. Germline V gives CDR1 KGHSH, CDR2 LQKENI. The CDR3 has 16 residues. J gave up 0 bases and V 3 bases, and 4 bases lay outside the gene matches. CDR3 coding DNA: TGTGCCAGCTCACCGGCCGGGACAGGGAGCACAGATACGCAGTATTTT. This translates into CASSPAGTGSTDTQYF.

This sequence joins TRBV7-8 and TRBJ1-2; the D is unclear. Germline assignment: CDR1 SGHVS and CDR2 FQNEAQ. The CDR3 consists of 11 residues. V shed 5 bases and J shed 4 bases, with 5 bases lying between them. The CDR3 is CASSPSYGYTF. For the CDR3, the DNA is TGTGCCAGCAGCCCCTCCTATGGCTACACCTTC.

The chain carries TRBV6-5 and TRBJ1-3; 8 bases map to TRBD1. Trimming removed 8 bases from V and 4 bases from J; junction bases left unmatched: 7. This CDR3 is 14 amino acids long. CDR1 MNHEY and CDR2 SVGAGI come from the germline V gene. For the CDR3, the DNA is TGTGCCAGCTCGACAGGGGCGGACGGAAACACCATATATTTT. Encoded protein: CASSTGADGNTIYF.